This TCR beta chain stems from a study of control samples from healthy donors and cancer patients. The data were produced by immunoSEQ multiplex PCR, yet TCRdb's version contains in-frame clones alone and is incomplete. The table lists about 95,000 clones, about 88% of them singletons. Per the germline V gene, CDR1 is LGHDT and CDR2 is YNNKEL (reference sequence). V was shortened by 3 bases and J by 1 base, with 19 bases between the two germline ends. This CDR3 spans 18 amino acids. The sequenced material came from blood. The chain combines TRBV3-1 (or the pseudogene TRBV3-2) with TRBJ2-4, with D maybe TRBD2 (5 bases). This receptor was taken from a woman aged 70-85 years in good health. The CDR3 spells CASSQGVGGIGAKNIQYF. The CDR3 DNA follows: TGTGCCAGCAGCCAGGGAGTGGGCGGAATTGGGGCCAAAAACATTCAGTACTTC.